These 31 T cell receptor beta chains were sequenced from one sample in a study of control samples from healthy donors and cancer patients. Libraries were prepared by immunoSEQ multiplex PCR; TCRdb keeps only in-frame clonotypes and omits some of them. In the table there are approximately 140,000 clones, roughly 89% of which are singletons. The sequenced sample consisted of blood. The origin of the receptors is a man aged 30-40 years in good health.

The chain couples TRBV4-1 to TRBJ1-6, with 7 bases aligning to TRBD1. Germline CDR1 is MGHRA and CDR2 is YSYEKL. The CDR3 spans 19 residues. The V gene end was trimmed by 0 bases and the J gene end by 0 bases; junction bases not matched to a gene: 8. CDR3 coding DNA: TGCGCCAGCAGCCAAGATACACCGGGACAGAGCTCCTATAATTCACCCCTCCACTTT. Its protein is CASSQDTPGQSSYNSPLHF.

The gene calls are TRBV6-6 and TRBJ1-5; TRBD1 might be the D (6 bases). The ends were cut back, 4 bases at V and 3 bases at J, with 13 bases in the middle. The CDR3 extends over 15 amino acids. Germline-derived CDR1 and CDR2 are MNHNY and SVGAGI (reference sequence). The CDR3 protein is CASSSQTGNNQPQHF. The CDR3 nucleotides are TGTGCCAGCAGTTCCCAAACAGGGAACAATCAGCCCCAGCATTTT.

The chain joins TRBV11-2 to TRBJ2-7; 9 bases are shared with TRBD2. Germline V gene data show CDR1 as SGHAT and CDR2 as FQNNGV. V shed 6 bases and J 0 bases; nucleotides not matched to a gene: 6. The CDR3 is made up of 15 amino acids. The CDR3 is CASRRLAVASYEQYF. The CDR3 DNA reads TGTGCCAGCAGGAGACTAGCGGTGGCCTCCTACGAGCAGTACTTC. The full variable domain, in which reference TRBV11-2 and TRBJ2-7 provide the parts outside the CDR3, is EAGVAQSPRYKIIEKRQSVAFWCNPISGHATLYWYQQILGQGPKLLIQFQNNGVVDDSQLPKDRFSAERLKGVDSTLKIQPAKLEDSAVYLCASRRLAVASYEQYFGPGTRLTVT.

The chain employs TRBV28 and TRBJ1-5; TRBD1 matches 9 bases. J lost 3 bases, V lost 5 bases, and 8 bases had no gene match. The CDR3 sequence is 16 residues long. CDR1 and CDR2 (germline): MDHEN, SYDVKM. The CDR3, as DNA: TGTGCCAGCAGTCCGTCCGGGACAGGGAACAATCAGCCCCAGCATTTT. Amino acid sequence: CASSPSGTGNNQPQHF.

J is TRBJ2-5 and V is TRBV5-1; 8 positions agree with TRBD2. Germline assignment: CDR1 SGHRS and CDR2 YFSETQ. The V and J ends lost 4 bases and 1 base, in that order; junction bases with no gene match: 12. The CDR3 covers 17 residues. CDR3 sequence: CASSGLAGPTLQETQYF. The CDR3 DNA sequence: TGCGCCAGCAGCGGGCTAGCGGGCCCAACCCTCCAAGAGACCCAGTACTTC. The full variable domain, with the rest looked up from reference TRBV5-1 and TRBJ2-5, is KAGVTQTPRYLIKTRGQQVTLSCSPISGHRSVSWYQQTPGQGLQFLFEYFSETQRNKGNFPGRFSGRQFSNSRSEMNVSTLELGDSALYLCASSGLAGPTLQETQYFGPGTRLLVL.

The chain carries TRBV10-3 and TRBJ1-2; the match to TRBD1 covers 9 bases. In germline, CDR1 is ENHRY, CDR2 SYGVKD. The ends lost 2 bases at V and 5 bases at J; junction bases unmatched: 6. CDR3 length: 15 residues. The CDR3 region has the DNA TGTGCCATCAGTGAGCTTAAGGACAGGGGTTATGGCTACACCTTC. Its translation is CAISELKDRGYGYTF.

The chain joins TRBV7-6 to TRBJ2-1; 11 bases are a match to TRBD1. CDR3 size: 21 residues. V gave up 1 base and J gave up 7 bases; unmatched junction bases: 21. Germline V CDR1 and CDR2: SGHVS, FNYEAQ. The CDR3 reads CASSLEVSSRTGTGGENEQFF. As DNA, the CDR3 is TGTGCCAGCAGCTTAGAGGTCTCCAGCCGAACCGGGACAGGGGGTGAAAATGAGCAGTTCTTC.

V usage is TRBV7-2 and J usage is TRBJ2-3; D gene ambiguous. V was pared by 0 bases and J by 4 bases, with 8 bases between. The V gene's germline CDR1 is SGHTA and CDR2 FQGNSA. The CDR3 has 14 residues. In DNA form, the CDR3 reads TGTGCCAGCAGCTTAGCGCCCGGGTCAGATACGCAGTATTTT. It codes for CASSLAPGSDTQYF.

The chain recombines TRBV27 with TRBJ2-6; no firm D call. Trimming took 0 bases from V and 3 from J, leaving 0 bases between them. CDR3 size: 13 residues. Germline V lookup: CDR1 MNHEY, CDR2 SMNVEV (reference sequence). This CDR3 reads CASSLSGANVLTF. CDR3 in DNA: TGTGCCAGCAGTTTATCTGGGGCCAACGTCCTGACTTTC.

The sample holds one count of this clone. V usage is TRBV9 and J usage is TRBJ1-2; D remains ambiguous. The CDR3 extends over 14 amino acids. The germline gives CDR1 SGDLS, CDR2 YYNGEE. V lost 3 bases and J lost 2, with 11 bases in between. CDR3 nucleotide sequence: TGTGCCAGCAGCGCCCACGAAGTAAACTATGGCTACACCTTC. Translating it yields CASSAHEVNYGYTF.

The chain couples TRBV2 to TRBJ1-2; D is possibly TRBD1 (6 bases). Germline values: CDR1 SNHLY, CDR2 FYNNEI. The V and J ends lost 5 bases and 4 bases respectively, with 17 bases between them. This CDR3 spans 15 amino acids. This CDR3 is CASSLFRDTIYGYTF. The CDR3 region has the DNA TGTGCCAGCAGTCTCTTCCGGGACACCATCTATGGCTACACCTTC.

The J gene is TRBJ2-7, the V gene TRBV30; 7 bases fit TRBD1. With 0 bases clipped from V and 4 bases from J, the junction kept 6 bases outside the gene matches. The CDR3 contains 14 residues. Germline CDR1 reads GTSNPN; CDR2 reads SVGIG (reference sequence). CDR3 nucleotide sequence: TGTGCCTGGAGTGTAAAAGGGGGCGTTTACGAGCAGTACTTC. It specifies CAWSVKGGVYEQYF.

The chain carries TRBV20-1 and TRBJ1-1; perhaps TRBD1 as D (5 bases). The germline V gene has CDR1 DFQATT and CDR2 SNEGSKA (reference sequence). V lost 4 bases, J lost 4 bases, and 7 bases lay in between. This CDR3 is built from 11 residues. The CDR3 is CSAIGGTEAFF. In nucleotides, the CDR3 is TGCAGTGCTATCGGGGGCACTGAAGCTTTCTTT.

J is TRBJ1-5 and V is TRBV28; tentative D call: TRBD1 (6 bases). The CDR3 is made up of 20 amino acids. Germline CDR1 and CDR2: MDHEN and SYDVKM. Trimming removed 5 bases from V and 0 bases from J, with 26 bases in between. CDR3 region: CASSPMGGRDKYYSNQPQHF. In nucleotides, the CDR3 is TGTGCCAGCAGTCCAATGGGGGGTAGGGACAAATACTATAGCAATCAGCCCCAGCATTTT.

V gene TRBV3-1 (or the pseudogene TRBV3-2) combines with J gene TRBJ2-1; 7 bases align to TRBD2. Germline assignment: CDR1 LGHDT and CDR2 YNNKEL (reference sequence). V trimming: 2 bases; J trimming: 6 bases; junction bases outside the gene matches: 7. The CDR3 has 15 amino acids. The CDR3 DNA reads TGTGCCAGCAGCCAAAAGGTAGGGAGGGTCAATGAGCAGTTCTTC. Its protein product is CASSQKVGRVNEQFF.

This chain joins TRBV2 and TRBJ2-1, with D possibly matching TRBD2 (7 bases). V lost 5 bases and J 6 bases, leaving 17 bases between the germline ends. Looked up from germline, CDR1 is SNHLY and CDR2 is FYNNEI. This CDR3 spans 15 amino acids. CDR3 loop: CASSLQGGVVNEQFF. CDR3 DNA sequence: TGTGCCAGCAGTTTACAGGGAGGGGTTGTCAATGAGCAGTTCTTC.

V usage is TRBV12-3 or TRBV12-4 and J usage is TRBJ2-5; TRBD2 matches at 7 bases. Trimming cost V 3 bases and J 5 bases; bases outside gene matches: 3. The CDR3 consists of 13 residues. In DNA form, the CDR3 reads TGTGCCAGCAGTTTGGTCGGGAGGGAGACCCAGTACTTC. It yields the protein CASSLVGRETQYF.

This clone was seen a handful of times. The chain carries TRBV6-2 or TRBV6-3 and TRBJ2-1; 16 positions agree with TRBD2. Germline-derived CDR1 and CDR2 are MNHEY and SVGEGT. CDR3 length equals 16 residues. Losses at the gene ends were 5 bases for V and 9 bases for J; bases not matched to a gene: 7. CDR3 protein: CASSSGTSGRAAEQFF. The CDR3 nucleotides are TGTGCCAGCAGTAGCGGGACTAGCGGGAGGGCGGCTGAGCAGTTCTTC.

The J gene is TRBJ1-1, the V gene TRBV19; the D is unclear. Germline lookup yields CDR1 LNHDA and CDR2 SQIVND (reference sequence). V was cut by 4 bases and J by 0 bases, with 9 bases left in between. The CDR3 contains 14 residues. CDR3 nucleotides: TGTGCCAGTAGTAGGTTGACGTTGAACACTGAAGCTTTCTTT. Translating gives CASSRLTLNTEAFF. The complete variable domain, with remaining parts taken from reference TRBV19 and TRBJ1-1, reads DGGITQSPKYLFRKEGQNVTLSCEQNLNHDAMYWYRQDPGQGLRLIYYSQIVNDFQKGDIAEGYSVSREKKESFPLTVTSAQKNPTAFYLCASSRLTLNTEAFFGQGTRLTVV.

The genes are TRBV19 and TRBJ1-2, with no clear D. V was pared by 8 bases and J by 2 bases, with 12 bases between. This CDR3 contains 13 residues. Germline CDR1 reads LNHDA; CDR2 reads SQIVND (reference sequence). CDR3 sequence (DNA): TGTGCCAGTTTCCAGTGGCAGAACTATGGCTACACCTTC. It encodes CASFQWQNYGYTF.

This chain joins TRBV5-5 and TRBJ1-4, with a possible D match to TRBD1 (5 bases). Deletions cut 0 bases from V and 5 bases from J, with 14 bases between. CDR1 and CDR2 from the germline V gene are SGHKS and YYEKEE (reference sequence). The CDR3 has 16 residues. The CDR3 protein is CASSLGFRDLNEKLFF. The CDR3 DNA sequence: TGTGCCAGCAGCTTGGGCTTTCGGGACTTGAATGAAAAACTGTTTTTT.

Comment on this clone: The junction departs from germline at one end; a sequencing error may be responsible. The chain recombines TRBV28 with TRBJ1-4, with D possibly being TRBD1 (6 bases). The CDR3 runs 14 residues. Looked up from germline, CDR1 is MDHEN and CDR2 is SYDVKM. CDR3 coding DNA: TGTGCCAGCAGTATCCGGGACAAAAATGCAAAACTGTTTTTT. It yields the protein CASSIRDKNAKLFF. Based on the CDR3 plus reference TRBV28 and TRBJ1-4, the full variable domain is DVKVTQSSRYLVKRTGEKVFLECVQDMDHENMFWYRQDPGLGLRLIYFSYDVKMKEKGDIPEGYSVSREKKERFSLILESASTNQTSMYLCASSIRDKNAKLFFGSGTQLSVL.

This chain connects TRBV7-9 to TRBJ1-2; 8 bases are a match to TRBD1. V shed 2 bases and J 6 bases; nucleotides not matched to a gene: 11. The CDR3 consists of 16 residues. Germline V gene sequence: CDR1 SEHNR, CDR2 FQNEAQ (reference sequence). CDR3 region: CASSLKGAGGRDGYTF. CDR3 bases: TGTGCCAGCAGCTTAAAGGGCGCAGGGGGCAGGGATGGCTACACCTTC.

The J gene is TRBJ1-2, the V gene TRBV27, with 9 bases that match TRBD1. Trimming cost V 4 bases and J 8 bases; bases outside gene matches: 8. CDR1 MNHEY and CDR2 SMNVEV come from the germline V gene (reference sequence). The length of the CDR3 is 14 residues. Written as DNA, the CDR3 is TGTGCCAGCAGTTCCCACAGGGGGCCGGGAGGCTACACCTTC. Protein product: CASSSHRGPGGYTF.

This chain's CDR3 is CASRPGLVSTDTQYF. The CDR3 DNA reads as TGTGCCAGCAGACCTGGACTAGTCAGCACAGATACGCAGTATTTT. The V call is TRBV6-5, the J call TRBJ2-3; TRBD2 matches at 7 bases. CDR1 is MNHEY, CDR2 SVGAGI, per germline. The CDR3 has 15 residues. V dropped 6 bases and J dropped 0; count of bases not matched to a gene: 6.

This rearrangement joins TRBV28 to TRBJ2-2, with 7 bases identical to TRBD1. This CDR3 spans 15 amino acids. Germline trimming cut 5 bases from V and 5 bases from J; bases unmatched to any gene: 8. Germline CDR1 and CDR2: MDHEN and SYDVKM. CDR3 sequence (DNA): TGTGCCAGCAGTCCCCACAGGGGCGGGACCGGGGAGCTGTTTTTT. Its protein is CASSPHRGGTGELFF.

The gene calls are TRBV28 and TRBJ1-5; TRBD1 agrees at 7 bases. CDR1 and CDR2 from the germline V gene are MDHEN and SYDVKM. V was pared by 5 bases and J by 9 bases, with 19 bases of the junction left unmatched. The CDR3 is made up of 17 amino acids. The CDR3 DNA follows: TGTGCCAGCAGTGTTTTTGATCGGGGCAGGGGGTATAGGCCCCAGCATTTT. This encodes CASSVFDRGRGYRPQHF. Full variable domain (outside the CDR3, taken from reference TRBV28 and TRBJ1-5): DVKVTQSSRYLVKRTGEKVFLECVQDMDHENMFWYRQDPGLGLRLIYFSYDVKMKEKGDIPEGYSVSREKKERFSLILESASTNQTSMYLCASSVFDRGRGYRPQHFGDGTRLSIL.

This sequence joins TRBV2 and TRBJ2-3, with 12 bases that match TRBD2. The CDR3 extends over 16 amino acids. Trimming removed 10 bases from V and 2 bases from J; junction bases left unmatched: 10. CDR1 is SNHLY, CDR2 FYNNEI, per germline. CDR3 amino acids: CATKTSGSRITDTQYF. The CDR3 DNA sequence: TGTGCCACTAAGACTAGCGGGAGCCGAATCACAGATACGCAGTATTTT.

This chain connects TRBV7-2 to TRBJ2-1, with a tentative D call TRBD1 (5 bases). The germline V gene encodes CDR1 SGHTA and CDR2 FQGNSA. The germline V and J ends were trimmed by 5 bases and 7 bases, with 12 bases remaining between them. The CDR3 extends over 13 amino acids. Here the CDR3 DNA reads TGTGCCAGCAGCGCCCCAGGGCTGAATGAGCAGTTCTTC. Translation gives CASSAPGLNEQFF.

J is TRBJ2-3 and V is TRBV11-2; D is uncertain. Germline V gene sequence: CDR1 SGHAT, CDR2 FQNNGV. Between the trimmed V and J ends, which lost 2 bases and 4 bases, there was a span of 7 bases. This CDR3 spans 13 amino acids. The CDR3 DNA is TGTGCCAGCAGCTTATCCCCACCAGATACGCAGTATTTT. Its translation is CASSLSPPDTQYF.

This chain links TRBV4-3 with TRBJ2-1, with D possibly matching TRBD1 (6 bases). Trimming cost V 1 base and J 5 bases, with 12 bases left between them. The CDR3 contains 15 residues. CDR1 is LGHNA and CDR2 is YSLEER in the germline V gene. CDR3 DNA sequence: TGCGCCAGCAGCCAAGCCCCGGACAGAGACAATGAGCAGTTCTTC. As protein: CASSQAPDRDNEQFF.